This T cell receptor (beta chain) is from a study of CD8 T cells in ankylosing spondylitis. Study conclusions and caveats: One TCR beta motif, made up of about 8 highly homologous variants, appeared characteristic of ankylosing spondylitis blood. Reportedly, disease-linked clones are significantly enriched in ankylosing spondylitis patients' matched synovial fluid.

This clonotype was seen a few times. Antigen: not known. A quantitative 5'-RACE method, one with molecular barcodes, was used to make TCR beta libraries. TCRdb reanalysed the 5' RACE reads using MiXCR and keeps one entry per CDR3 protein. The sample comprises some 290,000 distinct CDR3 sequences, around 19% of which are singletons, and less than 9% rests with the top ten. The germline V gene encodes CDR1 SNHLY and CDR2 FYNNEI. There are 14 residues in the CDR3. Trimming at V came to 6 bases and at J to 8 bases, leaving 5 bases not matched to a gene. Sequencing was performed on blood, either unsorted or a sorted T cell fraction (not recorded which). The receptor was isolated from a male donor with ankylosing spondylitis or in good health (not recorded which). The chain recombines TRBV2 with TRBJ2-3, with 13 positions matching TRBD2. The CDR3, as DNA: TGTGCCAGCAGGAAGACTAGCGGGGGGAGTACGCAGTATTTT. This encodes CASRKTSGGSTQYF.